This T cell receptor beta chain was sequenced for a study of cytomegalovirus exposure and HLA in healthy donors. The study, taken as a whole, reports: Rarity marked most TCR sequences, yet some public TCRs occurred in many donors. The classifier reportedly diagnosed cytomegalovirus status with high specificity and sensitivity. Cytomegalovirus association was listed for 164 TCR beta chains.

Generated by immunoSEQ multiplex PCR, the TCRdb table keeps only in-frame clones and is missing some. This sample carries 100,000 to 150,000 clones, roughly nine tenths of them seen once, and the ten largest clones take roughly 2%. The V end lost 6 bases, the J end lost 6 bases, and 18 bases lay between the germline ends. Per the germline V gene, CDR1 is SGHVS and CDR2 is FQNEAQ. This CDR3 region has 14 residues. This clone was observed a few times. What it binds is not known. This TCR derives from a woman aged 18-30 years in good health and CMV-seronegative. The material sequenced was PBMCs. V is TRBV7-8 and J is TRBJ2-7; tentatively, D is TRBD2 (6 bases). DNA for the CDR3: TGTGCCAGCAGAACCCGCCGGGACTCCCCCGAGCAGTACTTC. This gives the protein CASRTRRDSPEQYF. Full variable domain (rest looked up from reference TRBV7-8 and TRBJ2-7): GAGVSQSPRYKVAKRGQDVALRCDPISGHVSLFWYQQALGQGPEFLTYFQNEAQLDKSGLPSDRFFAERPEGSVSTLKIQRTQQEDSAVYLCASRTRRDSPEQYFGPGTRLTVT.